These T cell receptor beta chains were read from a single sample in a study of vaccination effects on CD4 cells after COVID-19. The protocol was immunoSEQ multiplex PCR, while the TCRdb copy is restricted to in-frame clones and leaves out a portion. The sample has around 41,000 clones, about 80% seen once; the top ten hold more than 10%. Their specific antigens are unknown. The sample here was CD4+ T cells from PBMCs cultured with SARS-CoV-2 spike peptides, taken before COVID-19 vaccination. The origin of the receptors is a human donor who received a COVID-19 vaccine. Each CDR3 is given with its conserved first and last residue. D genes are given only for firm matches. Part of the rows lack a size; the others show once, few, many or a class for expanded clones.

J: TRBJ1-1; size: NA; V: TRBV3-1/TRBV3-2; D: NA; CDR3: CASSHGYGVNTEAFF; DNA: TGTGCCAGCAGCCATGGATATGGAGTGAACACTGAAGCTTTCTTT
J: TRBJ1-2; size: NA; V: TRBV6-1; D: TRBD1; CDR3: CASSDAGDRGYGYTF; DNA: TGTGCCAGCAGTGACGCCGGGGACAGGGGTTATGGCTACACCTTC
J: TRBJ2-3; size: NA; V: TRBV19; D: TRBD2; CDR3: CASSIGGGGADTQYF; DNA: TGTGCCAGTAGTATAGGCGGCGGGGGGGCGGATACGCAGTATTTT
J: TRBJ1-6; size: once; V: TRBV14; D: NA; CDR3: CASSQVPPGQSYNSPLHF; DNA: TGTGCCAGCAGCCAAGTCCCCCCCGGACAGTCCTATAATTCACCCCTCCACTTT
J: TRBJ1-2; size: NA; V: TRBV12-3/TRBV12-4; D: NA; CDR3: CASSKQGDYGYTF; DNA: TGTGCCAGCAGCAAACAGGGTGACTATGGCTACACCTTC
J: TRBJ1-1; size: NA; V: TRBV2; D: NA; CDR3: CASSVGVSSTEAFF; DNA: TGTGCCAGCAGTGTGGGGGTTTCATCCACTGAAGCTTTCTTT
J: TRBJ1-2; size: NA; V: TRBV5-1; D: TRBD1; CDR3: CASSLEDRITDGYTF; DNA: TGCGCCAGCAGCTTGGAGGACAGGATTACGGATGGCTACACCTTC
J: TRBJ2-4; size: NA; V: TRBV19; D: NA; CDR3: CASSIRLVLNIQYF; DNA: TGTGCCAGTAGTATACGACTAGTCCTCAACATTCAGTACTTC
J: TRBJ2-1; size: once; V: TRBV7-9; D: NA; CDR3: CATDLTRAYNEQFF; DNA: TGTGCCACCGATTTGACTAGAGCCTACAATGAGCAGTTCTTC
J: TRBJ2-5; size: NA; V: TRBV11-2; D: NA; CDR3: CASSLRGVYQETQYF; DNA: TGTGCCAGCAGCTTGAGGGGGGTGTACCAAGAGACCCAGTACTTC
J: TRBJ1-1; size: NA; V: TRBV2; D: NA; CDR3: CASRQGSNTEAFF; DNA: TGTGCCAGCAGACAGGGTTCGAACACTGAAGCTTTCTTT
J: TRBJ2-4; size: NA; V: TRBV6-1; D: NA; CDR3: CASSELAVVTKNIQYF; DNA: TGTGCCAGCAGTGAGTTGGCGGTCGTTACCAAAAACATTCAGTACTTC
J: TRBJ1-4; size: few; V: TRBV4-1; D: NA; CDR3: CASSPTKGYGEKLFF; DNA: TGCGCCAGCAGCCCTACTAAGGGGTATGGAGAAAAACTGTTTTTT
J: TRBJ1-1; size: NA; V: TRBV7-9; D: NA; CDR3: CASSLEGAEAFF; DNA: TGTGCCAGCAGCTTAGAGGGGGCTGAAGCTTTCTTT
J: TRBJ1-1; size: few; V: TRBV7-9; D: NA; CDR3: CASSLARLGMNTEAFF; DNA: TGTGCCAGCAGCTTAGCGCGATTGGGGATGAACACTGAAGCTTTCTTT
J: TRBJ1-2; size: few; V: TRBV5-1; D: NA; CDR3: CASRKRTELNYGYTF; DNA: TGCGCCAGCAGAAAAAGGACAGAGCTTAACTATGGCTACACCTTC
J: TRBJ1-4; size: NA; V: TRBV6-5; D: NA; CDR3: CASSYSGRANEKLFF; DNA: TGTGCCAGCAGTTACTCAGGGAGGGCTAATGAAAAACTGTTTTTT
J: TRBJ1-2; size: medium-sized; V: TRBV19; D: NA; CDR3: CASSYMNYGYTF; DNA: TGTGCCAGTAGTTACATGAACTATGGCTACACCTTC
J: TRBJ2-3; size: NA; V: TRBV19; D: NA; CDR3: CASSWGVGTDTQYF; DNA: TGTGCCAGTAGCTGGGGTGTCGGCACAGATACGCAGTATTTT
J: TRBJ1-5; size: NA; V: TRBV19; D: TRBD1; CDR3: CASSIQGAGQPQHF; DNA: TGTGCCAGTAGTATACAGGGGGCCGGTCAGCCCCAGCATTTT
J: TRBJ2-2; size: few; V: TRBV5-1; D: TRBD1; CDR3: CASSLGDRDPGELFF; DNA: TGCGCCAGCAGCTTGGGGGACAGGGATCCCGGGGAGCTGTTTTTT
J: TRBJ2-3; size: NA; V: TRBV19; D: TRBD1; CDR3: CASSGTGVQDTQYF; DNA: TGTGCCAGTAGTGGGACAGGGGTTCAAGATACGCAGTATTTT
J: TRBJ2-2; size: NA; V: TRBV7-3; D: TRBD2; CDR3: CASSPSGLAGSTGELFF; DNA: TGTGCCAGCAGCCCCTCGGGACTAGCGGGGAGCACCGGGGAGCTGTTTTTT
J: TRBJ2-1; size: NA; V: TRBV7-2; D: NA; CDR3: CASSFKGTGKQFF; DNA: TGTGCCAGCAGCTTTAAAGGAACGGGAAAGCAGTTCTTC
J: TRBJ2-5; size: NA; V: TRBV12-3/TRBV12-4; D: TRBD1; CDR3: CASSLDRGETQYF; DNA: TGTGCCAGCAGTTTAGACAGGGGAGAGACCCAGTACTTC
J: TRBJ2-3; size: NA; V: TRBV9; D: TRBD2; CDR3: CASSPRLISGGTDTQYF; DNA: TGTGCCAGCAGCCCCCGGTTAATTAGCGGGGGCACAGATACGCAGTATTTT
J: TRBJ2-2; size: NA; V: TRBV18; D: NA; CDR3: CASSPRGDTGELFF; DNA: TGTGCCAGCTCACCACGGGGGGACACCGGGGAGCTGTTTTTT
J: TRBJ1-5; size: NA; V: TRBV30; D: NA; CDR3: CAWSVSSNQPQHF; DNA: TGTGCCTGGAGTGTAAGTAGCAATCAGCCCCAGCATTTT
J: TRBJ2-5; size: NA; V: TRBV30; D: TRBD1; CDR3: CAWVGQGRVARETQYF; DNA: TGTGCCTGGGTTGGACAGGGACGAGTTGCGAGAGAGACCCAGTACTTC
J: TRBJ1-1; size: NA; V: TRBV19; D: NA; CDR3: CASSNPSKGNTEAFF; DNA: TGTGCCAGTAGTAATCCGTCTAAGGGGAACACTGAAGCTTTCTTT
J: TRBJ1-1; size: few; V: TRBV7-9; D: NA; CDR3: CASSLSNGNTEAFF; DNA: TGTGCCAGCAGCCTATCTAACGGGAACACTGAAGCTTTCTTT
J: TRBJ1-3; size: NA; V: TRBV4-1; D: TRBD1; CDR3: CASSQAARQGEDTIYF; DNA: TGCGCCAGCAGCCAGGCTGCACGACAGGGGGAAGACACCATATATTTT
J: TRBJ2-4; size: NA; V: TRBV19; D: NA; CDR3: CASSNQNIQYF; DNA: TGTGCCAGTAGTAACCAAAACATTCAGTACTTC
J: TRBJ1-1; size: NA; V: TRBV3-1/TRBV3-2; D: NA; CDR3: CASSQEEPPSVGEAFF; DNA: TGTGCCAGCAGCCAAGAAGAACCGCCCTCGGTAGGTGAAGCTTTCTTT
J: TRBJ1-6; size: NA; V: TRBV18; D: NA; CDR3: CASSPRLQGLNSPLHF; DNA: TGTGCCAGCTCACCACGTCTTCAGGGTCTAAATTCACCCCTCCACTTT
J: TRBJ1-2; size: few; V: TRBV19; D: NA; CDR3: CASRIGSSQDGYTF; DNA: TGTGCCAGTAGAATCGGTTCCTCCCAGGATGGCTACACCTTC
J: TRBJ2-3; size: few; V: TRBV6-5; D: NA; CDR3: CASTNSGGTDTQYF; DNA: TGTGCCAGCACCAACTCCGGGGGCACAGATACGCAGTATTTT
J: TRBJ1-4; size: few; V: TRBV19; D: TRBD1; CDR3: CASSTWTFRDRGATNEKLFF; DNA: TGTGCCAGTAGCACTTGGACCTTCCGGGACAGGGGAGCAACTAATGAAAAACTGTTTTTT
J: TRBJ1-2; size: NA; V: TRBV4-1; D: NA; CDR3: CASSHPDRNGYTF; DNA: TGCGCCAGCAGCCACCCCGACAGAAATGGCTACACCTTC
J: TRBJ2-1; size: few; V: TRBV3-1/TRBV3-2; D: TRBD2; CDR3: CASSQEGLAGAGTNEQFF; DNA: TGTGCCAGCAGCCAAGAGGGACTAGCGGGGGCCGGGACGAATGAGCAGTTCTTC
J: TRBJ1-1; size: NA; V: TRBV3-1/TRBV3-2; D: TRBD1; CDR3: CASSHETGGTEAFF; DNA: TGTGCCAGCAGCCACGAGACAGGGGGCACTGAAGCTTTCTTT
J: TRBJ1-5; size: NA; V: TRBV19; D: NA; CDR3: CASSTKPDRGQPQHF; DNA: TGTGCCAGTAGTACCAAACCCGACAGAGGTCAGCCCCAGCATTTT
J: TRBJ2-3; size: NA; V: TRBV5-1; D: NA; CDR3: CASSPGAPGTDTQYF; DNA: TGCGCCAGCAGCCCAGGGGCGCCGGGCACAGATACGCAGTATTTT
J: TRBJ2-3; size: NA; V: TRBV14; D: NA; CDR3: CASSLLGAGQISTDTQYF; DNA: TGTGCCAGCAGCCTTCTGGGCGCCGGGCAAATCAGCACAGATACGCAGTATTTT
J: TRBJ1-5; size: NA; V: TRBV2; D: NA; CDR3: CASSQDVSNQPQHF; DNA: TGTGCCAGCAGTCAGGACGTCAGCAATCAGCCCCAGCATTTT
J: TRBJ2-3; size: few; V: TRBV12-3/TRBV12-4; D: NA; CDR3: CASRAGGDTQYF; DNA: TGTGCCAGCAGGGCAGGTGGGGATACGCAGTATTTT
J: TRBJ1-1; size: few; V: TRBV18; D: NA; CDR3: CASSPGRGTEAFF; DNA: TGTGCCAGCTCACCAGGGCGAGGCACTGAAGCTTTCTTT
J: TRBJ1-1; size: NA; V: TRBV7-2; D: NA; CDR3: CASSDPTDRKTEAFF; DNA: TGTGCCAGCAGCGACCCAACAGACCGGAAGACTGAAGCTTTCTTT
J: TRBJ2-5; size: NA; V: TRBV5-1; D: TRBD2; CDR3: CASSLARGGRETQYF; DNA: TGCGCCAGCAGCTTGGCACGGGGGGGCCGGGAGACCCAGTACTTC
J: TRBJ2-3; size: NA; V: TRBV28; D: TRBD1; CDR3: CASRTGVTDTQYF; DNA: TGTGCCAGCAGGACAGGGGTTACAGATACGCAGTATTTT
J: TRBJ2-3; size: few; V: TRBV10-3; D: NA; CDR3: CAIRAKTSTDTQYF; DNA: TGTGCCATCAGGGCCAAGACATCTACAGATACGCAGTATTTT
J: TRBJ1-6; size: few; V: TRBV19; D: NA; CDR3: CASSIGGIDNSPLHF; DNA: TGTGCCAGTAGTATAGGTGGGATCGATAATTCACCCCTCCACTTT